This TCR beta chain was documented in a study of blood T cell repertoires in COVID-19. Germline V lookup: CDR1 SGHNT, CDR2 YYREEE (reference sequence). Trimming took 4 bases from V and 5 from J; bases not matched to a gene: 9. CDR3 length equals 16 residues. The repertoire was sequenced with immunoSEQ multiplex PCR; TCRdb's copy has only in-frame clones and lacks some. The table includes 65,000 to 80,000 clones, roughly 90% detected once. V is TRBV5-4 and J is TRBJ2-3; 11 nucleotides align to TRBD2. Sequencing was performed on peripheral blood. This sequence originates from a man in his 70s with active or convalescent COVID-19. Here the CDR3 DNA reads TGTGCCAGCAGCCTAGGACTAGCGGGCGGCGTAGATACGCAGTATTTT. It yields the protein CASSLGLAGGVDTQYF.